The 32 T cell receptor beta chains reported below all come from one sample, sequenced in a study of T-cell reconstitution after alpha-beta-depleted transplantation in children. Researchers prepared the TCRbeta library using unique molecular identifiers, the study reports. One entry per CDR3 protein results from TCRdb running MiXCR on the PCR reads. In the table there are 500,000 to 600,000 distinct CDR3 sequences, 25% to 30% of which are singletons. This specimen was PBMCs, taken before TCRalphabeta/CD19-depleted stem cell transplant. These receptors originate from a boy under two years old with Wiskott-Aldrich syndrome, due to receive a stem cell transplant.

This chain uses TRBV25-1 with TRBJ2-1; a weak D match, TRBD1 (5 bases). V was cut by 7 bases and J by 1 base, with 14 bases left in between. Looked up from germline, CDR1 is MGHDK and CDR2 is SYGVNS. The CDR3 covers 15 residues. The CDR3 loop is CASKVSGKSYNEQFF. DNA of the CDR3: TGTGCCAGCAAGGTGTCAGGGAAATCCTACAATGAGCAGTTCTTC. The whole variable domain, filled in from reference TRBV25-1 and TRBJ2-1, reads EADIYQTPRYLVIGTGKKITLECSQTMGHDKMYWYQQDPGMELHLIHYSYGVNSTEKGDLSSESTVSRIRTEHFPLTLESARPSHTSQYLCASKVSGKSYNEQFFGPGTRLTVL.

The rearrangement joins TRBV3-1 to TRBJ2-5, with 7 bases that match TRBD2. CDR1 is LGHDT and CDR2 is YNNKEL in the germline V gene (reference sequence). The CDR3 extends over 15 amino acids. V was clipped by 1 base and J by 5 bases; unmatched bases: 7. The chain's CDR3 is CASSQARGRVETQYF. The CDR3 DNA reads TGTGCCAGCAGCCAAGCTCGTGGGAGGGTGGAGACCCAGTACTTC.

This clonotype occurred a few times. The gene calls are TRBV12-5 and TRBJ2-5; D perhaps matches TRBD2 (5 bases). Trimming took off 7 bases at V and 7 bases at J, with 10 bases between the two ends. CDR1 LGHNT and CDR2 FRNRAP come from the germline V gene. The CDR3 has 11 amino acids. Here the CDR3 DNA reads TGTGCTAGTGCCGTACTAGGGACCCAGTACTTC. This gives the protein CASAVLGTQYF.

In this sample, this clonotype turned up a few times. The chain couples TRBV27 to TRBJ2-3, with a possible D match to TRBD2 (5 bases). This CDR3 is 15 amino acids long. V lost 2 bases to trimming and J lost 7 bases, with 16 bases between them. The germline CDR1 and CDR2 sequences are MNHEY and SMNVEV (reference sequence). The CDR3 sequence is CASSLSGEWRHTQYF. CDR3 nucleotides: TGTGCCAGCAGTTTAAGTGGAGAGTGGAGGCATACGCAGTATTTT.

The V gene is TRBV3-1, the J gene TRBJ2-1, with a possible D match to TRBD1 (5 bases). V lost 1 base and J 5 bases, leaving 9 bases between the germline ends. CDR3 size: 14 residues. Germline V lookup: CDR1 LGHDT, CDR2 YNNKEL (reference sequence). This CDR3 reads CASSQVSGNNEQFF. The CDR3 DNA sequence: TGTGCCAGCAGCCAAGTTTCAGGGAACAATGAGCAGTTCTTC.

The rearrangement links TRBV12-3 or TRBV12-4 to TRBJ2-1, with D possibly being TRBD2 (5 bases). The CDR3 is made up of 12 amino acids. The V end was cut by 9 bases, the J end by 14 bases, with 20 bases between. The chain's CDR3 is CASRAGREREFF. CDR3 coding DNA: TGTGCCAGTAGGGCTGGGCGCGAGAGGGAGTTCTTC.

This rearrangement joins TRBV5-1 to TRBJ2-1, with 10 nucleotides matching TRBD2. V shed 3 bases, J shed 2 bases, and the junction held 5 bases outside the gene matches. The germline V gene encodes CDR1 SGHRS and CDR2 YFSETQ. This CDR3 spans 16 amino acids. The CDR3 coding sequence is TGCGCCAGCAGCTCCGGGACTAGCGAGACCTACAATGAGCAGTTCTTC. This gives the protein CASSSGTSETYNEQFF.

This clonotype showed up just a few times. The rearrangement links TRBV10-3 to TRBJ1-2; possibly TRBD1 for D (6 bases). Germline V gene lookup returns CDR1 ENHRY and CDR2 SYGVKD. The V gene lost 2 bases and the J gene lost 5 bases, with 12 bases spanning the gap. This CDR3 region has 14 residues. In DNA, the CDR3 is TGTGCCATCAGTGAGGGGGGGCGAGGATATGGCTACACCTTC. It specifies CAISEGGRGYGYTF.

The table lists this clonotype with a few counts. This chain links TRBV5-1 with TRBJ2-7, with TRBD1 identical over 7 bases. The germline gives CDR1 SGHRS, CDR2 YFSETQ. The CDR3 consists of 12 residues. With 8 bases clipped from V and 7 bases from J, the junction kept 9 bases outside the gene matches. CDR3 coding DNA: TGCGCCAGAAGGACAGGCTGCAGGGAGCAGTACTTC. Translated, it gives CARRTGCREQYF.

This clonotype was counted between two and nine times. The chain uses TRBV7-8 and TRBJ2-1; a possible D gene is TRBD2 (6 bases). There are 13 residues in the CDR3. CDR1 and CDR2 (germline): SGHVS, FQNEAQ. V was shortened by 5 bases and J by 8 bases, with 13 bases between the two germline ends. In DNA, the CDR3 is TGTGCCAGCAGCCCCTCTAGCGCCGATGAGCAGTTCTTC. Protein product: CASSPSSADEQFF.

V is TRBV20-1 and J is TRBJ2-1; 14 nucleotides match TRBD2. Germline V CDR1 and CDR2: DFQATT, SNEGSKA (reference sequence). V shed 7 bases, J shed 5 bases, and the junction held 10 bases outside the gene matches. CDR3 size: 16 residues. The CDR3: CSVSTSGRVIDNEQFF. CDR3 in DNA: TGCAGTGTCTCGACTAGCGGGAGGGTTATCGACAATGAGCAGTTCTTC.

This chain links TRBV21-1 with TRBJ2-1; TRBD2 was called by the table and not checked on the DNA. TRBV21-1 is deemed a pseudogene. The CDR3 spans 17 residues. The CDR3 DNA reads as TGTGCCAGCAGCAAACGAACTAGCGGGCCATCCTACAATGAGCAGTTCTTC. Protein sequence: CASSKRTSGPSYNEQFF.

The rearrangement uses TRBV12-3 or TRBV12-4 and TRBJ1-3, with unresolved D. V lost 3 bases to trimming and J lost 1 base, with 13 bases between them. This CDR3 comprises 16 residues. The CDR3 region has the DNA TGTGCCAGCAGTTTTCGGGGAAGTCGTTCTGGAAACACCATATATTTT. Its translation is CASSFRGSRSGNTIYF.

The chain recombines TRBV5-1 with TRBJ1-1; D is uncertain. Trimming took off 0 bases at V and 1 base at J, with 13 bases between the two ends. The germline V gene encodes CDR1 SGHRS and CDR2 YFSETQ. This CDR3 spans 16 amino acids. CDR3 region: CASSLVEEQQNTEAFF. CDR3 nucleotides: TGCGCCAGCAGCTTGGTTGAGGAACAGCAGAACACTGAAGCTTTCTTT. Based on the CDR3 plus reference TRBV5-1 and TRBJ1-1, the full variable domain is KAGVTQTPRYLIKTRGQQVTLSCSPISGHRSVSWYQQTPGQGLQFLFEYFSETQRNKGNFPGRFSGRQFSNSRSEMNVSTLELGDSALYLCASSLVEEQQNTEAFFGQGTRLTVV.

The V gene is TRBV10-3, the J gene TRBJ2-7; 8 bases align to TRBD2. Germline-derived CDR1 and CDR2 are ENHRY and SYGVKD. The CDR3 runs to 14 residues. V gave up 3 bases and J gave up 2 bases; unmatched junction bases: 3. This CDR3 is CAISDGTRTYEQYF. CDR3 nucleotides: TGTGCCATCAGTGACGGGACTAGGACCTACGAGCAGTACTTC.

This clonotype was counted a few times. The chain employs TRBV5-1 and TRBJ2-7, with unresolved D. Looked up from germline, CDR1 is SGHRS and CDR2 is YFSETQ. The ends were cut back, 2 bases at V and 5 bases at J, with 14 bases in the middle. The CDR3 is 14 amino acids. The CDR3 DNA sequence: TGCGCCAGCAGCTTAGGGCCGCAAAGGGACGAGCAGTACTTC. Protein sequence: CASSLGPQRDEQYF. Looking up the rest from reference TRBV5-1 and TRBJ2-7 gives the full variable domain: KAGVTQTPRYLIKTRGQQVTLSCSPISGHRSVSWYQQTPGQGLQFLFEYFSETQRNKGNFPGRFSGRQFSNSRSEMNVSTLELGDSALYLCASSLGPQRDEQYFGPGTRLTVT.

V is TRBV7-7 and J is TRBJ1-4; 8 bases fit TRBD1. CDR1 is SSHAT, CDR2 FNYEAQ, per germline (reference sequence). The CDR3 length is 14 residues. The ends lost 5 bases at V and 8 bases at J; junction bases unmatched: 7. The CDR3 sequence: CASSGIRDREKLFF. The CDR3 nucleotides read TGTGCCAGCAGCGGAATCCGGGACAGGGAAAAACTGTTTTTT. Looking up the rest from reference TRBV7-7 and TRBJ1-4 gives the full variable domain: GAGVSQSPRYKVTKRGQDVTLRCDPISSHATLYWYQQALGQGPEFLTYFNYEAQPDKSGLPSDRFSAERPEGSISTLTIQRTEQRDSAMYRCASSGIRDREKLFFGSGTQLSVL.

This clonotype was seen more than once but under ten times. This rearrangement joins TRBV5-1 to TRBJ2-3; 7 bases map to TRBD1. Germline-derived CDR1 and CDR2 are SGHRS and YFSETQ. The ends lost 1 base at V and 3 bases at J; junction bases unmatched: 11. The CDR3 totals 17 residues. The DNA for the CDR3 is TGCGCCAGCAGCTTGACCCCGAGACAGGGACCGACAGATACGCAGTATTTT. Its protein is CASSLTPRQGPTDTQYF.

V usage is TRBV30 and J usage is TRBJ1-2; TRBD1 matches at 10 bases. The CDR3 length is 16 residues. The trim removed 0 bases at V and 4 bases at J, leaving 8 bases unmatched. Germline V gene data show CDR1 as GTSNPN and CDR2 as SVGIG (reference sequence). CDR3 sequence reads: CAWSVNRDRGVYGYTF. CDR3 sequence (DNA): TGTGCCTGGAGTGTCAACCGGGACAGGGGAGTCTATGGCTACACCTTC. The full variable domain, rest sourced from reference TRBV30 and TRBJ1-2, is SQTIHQWPATLVQPVGSPLSLECTVEGTSNPNLYWYRQAAGRGLQLLFYSVGIGQISSEVPQNLSASRPQDRQFILSSKKLLLSDSGFYLCAWSVNRDRGVYGYTFGSGTRLTVV.

The rearrangement uses TRBV29-1 and TRBJ2-7; the D is unclear. In germline, CDR1 is SQVTM, CDR2 ANQGSEA. CDR3 length: 12 amino acids. Trimming left V 1 base short and J 2 bases short, with 6 bases between. CDR3 amino acids: CSVEGGAYEQYF. CDR3 in DNA: TGCAGCGTTGAAGGTGGGGCCTACGAGCAGTACTTC.

This clonotype was found a few times. The V gene is TRBV5-1, the J gene TRBJ2-7, with no clear D. The ends were cut back, 6 bases at V and 2 bases at J, with 30 bases in the middle. Germline V gene data show CDR1 as SGHRS and CDR2 as YFSETQ. CDR3 size: 19 residues. Here the CDR3 DNA reads TGCGCCAGCATCCTCTATGAGATCTTGCTAGGGAAGGCCACCTACGAGCAGTACTTC. As protein: CASILYEILLGKATYEQYF. The variable domain in full, with the rest retrieved from reference TRBV5-1 and TRBJ2-7, is KAGVTQTPRYLIKTRGQQVTLSCSPISGHRSVSWYQQTPGQGLQFLFEYFSETQRNKGNFPGRFSGRQFSNSRSEMNVSTLELGDSALYLCASILYEILLGKATYEQYFGPGTRLTVT.

The table lists this clonotype with many counts. The chain combines TRBV20-1 with TRBJ2-2, with D tentatively TRBD1 or TRBD2 (6 bases each). Trimming cost V 6 bases and J 3 bases, with 11 bases left between them. CDR1 DFQATT and CDR2 SNEGSKA come from the germline V gene (reference sequence). This CDR3 has 13 residues. This CDR3 reads CSAGGQYTGELFF. The CDR3 nucleotides read TGCAGTGCCGGGGGACAATACACCGGGGAGCTGTTTTTT.

The CDR3: CAISSGQARDTQYF. Written as DNA, the CDR3 is TGTGCCATCAGCTCGGGACAGGCACGAGATACGCAGTATTTT. This chain connects TRBV10-3 to TRBJ2-3, with 8 bases that match TRBD1. Per the germline V gene, CDR1 is ENHRY and CDR2 is SYGVKD. The trim removed 6 bases at V and 5 bases at J, leaving 7 bases unmatched. The CDR3 runs 14 residues.

This clonotype was counted a few times. The chain has TRBV5-1 and TRBJ2-1; 9 nucleotides match TRBD2. This CDR3 has 17 residues. V gave up 2 bases and J gave up 0 bases; unmatched junction bases: 6. Germline CDR1 is SGHRS and CDR2 is YFSETQ. CDR3 nucleotide sequence: TGCGCCAGCAGCTTTACTAGCGGGCCCATCTCCTACAATGAGCAGTTCTTC. This encodes CASSFTSGPISYNEQFF.

The chain links TRBV15 to TRBJ2-4; D is ambiguous. V was trimmed by 5 bases and J by 0 bases, leaving 8 bases between them. The CDR3 consists of 14 residues. CDR1 is LNHNV, CDR2 YYDKDF, per germline (reference sequence). The CDR3 loop is CATSGRVAKNIQYF. CDR3 DNA: TGTGCCACCAGCGGAAGGGTAGCCAAAAACATTCAGTACTTC.

The rearrangement joins TRBV10-3 to TRBJ1-5; no clear D gene. The CDR3 contains 18 residues. Germline V gives CDR1 ENHRY, CDR2 SYGVKD. Trimming cost V 0 bases and J 5 bases, with 20 bases left between them. The CDR3 protein is CAISESKVGPRWDQPQHF. The CDR3, as DNA: TGTGCCATCAGTGAGTCGAAAGTAGGCCCCCGGTGGGATCAGCCCCAGCATTTT.

CDR3 in amino acids: CASSELAGVEDTQYF. The CDR3 nucleotides are TGCGCCAGCAGTGAGTTAGCGGGAGTGGAAGATACGCAGTATTTT. The chain carries TRBV5-1 and TRBJ2-3, with 9 positions matching TRBD2. The CDR3 totals 15 residues. Germline lookup yields CDR1 SGHRS and CDR2 YFSETQ. The V gene end was trimmed by 5 bases and the J gene end by 5 bases; junction bases not matched to a gene: 9.

This clonotype was recorded a few times. J is TRBJ1-5 and V is TRBV12-3 or TRBV12-4; 7 bases match TRBD1. Trimming took 5 bases from V and 1 from J; bases not matched to a gene: 5. The CDR3 loop spans 15 amino acids. CDR3 amino acids: CASSGDSPSNQPQHF. The CDR3 bases are TGTGCCAGCAGTGGGGACAGTCCCAGCAATCAGCCCCAGCATTTT.

This clonotype was counted a few times. The CDR3 reads CASSLVLSWEVAFERGKNIQYF. CDR3 in DNA: TGTGCCAGCAGCCTCGTTCTCTCTTGGGAGGTGGCGTTTGAAAGGGGCAAAAACATTCAGTACTTC. This chain uses TRBV13 with TRBJ2-4; tentatively, D is TRBD2 (6 bases). Germline CDR1 PRHDT, CDR2 FYEKMQ (reference sequence). Trimming removed 5 bases from V and 3 bases from J, with 35 bases in between. The CDR3 is made up of 22 amino acids.

The chain employs TRBV5-1 and TRBJ2-3; 8 bases are a match to TRBD2. Looked up from germline, CDR1 is SGHRS and CDR2 is YFSETQ. The CDR3 sequence is 18 residues long. The V segment lost 4 bases and the J segment 3 bases; nucleotides outside the gene matches: 16. CDR3 sequence (DNA): TGCGCCAGCAGCCGACTCCGGGGGGGGCAGGCTTGGACAGATACGCAGTATTTT. This encodes CASSRLRGGQAWTDTQYF.

The chain carries TRBV20-1 and TRBJ2-1; 8 bases line up with TRBD2. V lost 5 bases to trimming and J lost 7 bases; unmatched junction nucleotides: 10. The CDR3 contains 14 residues. Germline V gene lookup returns CDR1 DFQATT and CDR2 SNEGSKA (reference sequence). CDR3 nucleotides: TGCAGTGCTGAGACTAGCGAGGCTTGGAATGAGCAGTTCTTC. This codes for CSAETSEAWNEQFF.

This clonotype has only a few counts. The chain uses TRBV2 and TRBJ2-5, with 9 bases matching TRBD2. The length of the CDR3 is 15 residues. With V trimmed by 4 bases and J by 5 bases, 8 bases remained unmatched. Germline CDR1 is SNHLY and CDR2 is FYNNEI. DNA of the CDR3: TGTGCCAGCAGTGGGGCGGGAGGGCCTTCGGAGACCCAGTACTTC. It yields the protein CASSGAGGPSETQYF.